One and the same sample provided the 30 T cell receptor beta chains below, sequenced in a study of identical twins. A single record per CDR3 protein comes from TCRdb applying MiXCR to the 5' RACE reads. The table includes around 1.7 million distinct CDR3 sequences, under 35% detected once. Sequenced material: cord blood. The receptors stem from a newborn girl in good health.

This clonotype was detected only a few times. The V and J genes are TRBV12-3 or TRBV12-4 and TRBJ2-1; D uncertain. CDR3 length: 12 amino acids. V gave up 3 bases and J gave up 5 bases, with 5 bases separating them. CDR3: CASSFFHNEQFF. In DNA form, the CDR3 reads TGTGCCAGCAGTTTTTTCCACAATGAGCAGTTCTTC.

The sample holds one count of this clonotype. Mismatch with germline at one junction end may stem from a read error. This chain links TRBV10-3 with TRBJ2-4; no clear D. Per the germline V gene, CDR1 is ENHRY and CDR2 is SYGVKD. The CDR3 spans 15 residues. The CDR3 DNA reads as TGTGCCATCAGTGACCCCAATATGGCCAAGAACATTCAGTACTTC. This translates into CAISDPNMAKNIQYF.

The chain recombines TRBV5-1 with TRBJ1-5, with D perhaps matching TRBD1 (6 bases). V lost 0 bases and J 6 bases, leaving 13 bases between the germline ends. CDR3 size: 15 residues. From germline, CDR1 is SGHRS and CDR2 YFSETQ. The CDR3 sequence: CASSLDGARGQPQHF. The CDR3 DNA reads TGCGCCAGCAGCTTGGATGGGGCCAGGGGTCAGCCCCAGCATTTT. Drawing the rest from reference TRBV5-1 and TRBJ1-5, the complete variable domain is KAGVTQTPRYLIKTRGQQVTLSCSPISGHRSVSWYQQTPGQGLQFLFEYFSETQRNKGNFPGRFSGRQFSNSRSEMNVSTLELGDSALYLCASSLDGARGQPQHFGDGTRLSIL.

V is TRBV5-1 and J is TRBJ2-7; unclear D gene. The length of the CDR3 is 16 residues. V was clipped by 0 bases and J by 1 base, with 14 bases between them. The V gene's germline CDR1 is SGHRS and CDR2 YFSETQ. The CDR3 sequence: CASSLGDGWPSYEQYF. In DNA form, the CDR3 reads TGCGCCAGCAGCTTGGGGGATGGCTGGCCTTCCTACGAGCAGTACTTC.

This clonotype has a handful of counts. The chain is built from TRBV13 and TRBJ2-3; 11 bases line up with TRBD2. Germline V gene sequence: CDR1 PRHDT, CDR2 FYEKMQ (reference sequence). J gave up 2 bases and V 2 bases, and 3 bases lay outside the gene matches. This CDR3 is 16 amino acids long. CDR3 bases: TGTGCCAGCAGCTTACAACTAGCGGGGGCCACAGATACGCAGTATTTT. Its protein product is CASSLQLAGATDTQYF.

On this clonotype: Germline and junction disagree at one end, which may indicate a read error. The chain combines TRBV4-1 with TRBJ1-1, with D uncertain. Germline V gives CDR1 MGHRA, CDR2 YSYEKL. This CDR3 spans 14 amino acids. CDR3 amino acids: CVSSQGRANTEAFF. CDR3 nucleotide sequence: TGCGTCAGCAGCCAAGGAAGGGCGAACACTGAAGCTTTCTTT.

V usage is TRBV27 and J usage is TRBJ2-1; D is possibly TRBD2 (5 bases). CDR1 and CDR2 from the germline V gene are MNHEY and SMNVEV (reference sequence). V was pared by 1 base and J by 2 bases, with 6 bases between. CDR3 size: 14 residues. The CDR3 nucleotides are TGTGCCAGCAGTTTATGGACTCCCTACAATGAGCAGTTCTTC. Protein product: CASSLWTPYNEQFF.

The CDR3 spells CASSGLGGELFF. DNA for the CDR3: TGCGCCAGCAGTGGGCTCGGCGGGGAGCTGTTTTTT. The chain recombines TRBV5-1 with TRBJ2-2; D is ambiguous. Trimming took off 5 bases at V and 7 bases at J, with 9 bases between the two ends. CDR1 is SGHRS, CDR2 YFSETQ, per germline. There are 12 residues in the CDR3.

The chain's CDR3 is CSVPRGHYNEQFF. CDR3 DNA: TGCAGCGTTCCCCGTGGACATTACAATGAGCAGTTCTTC. The chain carries TRBV29-1 and TRBJ2-1, with D possibly TRBD1 on 5 matching bases. Trimming removed 5 bases from V and 4 bases from J, with 12 bases in between. Germline V gene sequence: CDR1 SQVTM, CDR2 ANQGSEA. The CDR3 runs to 13 residues.

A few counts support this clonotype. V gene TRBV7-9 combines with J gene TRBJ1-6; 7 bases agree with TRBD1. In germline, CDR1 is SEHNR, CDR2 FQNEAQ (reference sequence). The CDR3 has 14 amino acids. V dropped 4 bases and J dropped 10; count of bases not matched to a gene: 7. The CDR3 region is CASSSRDSSSPLHF. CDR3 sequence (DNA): TGTGCCAGCAGCTCGAGGGACAGCTCCTCACCCCTCCACTTT.

CDR3 bases: TGTGCCAGCAAGGAGGAAAATGGACCATACAATGAGCAGTTCTTC. Protein product: CASKEENGPYNEQFF. This chain joins TRBV2 and TRBJ2-1; D possibly corresponds to TRBD2 (5 bases). Looked up from germline, CDR1 is SNHLY and CDR2 is FYNNEI. V gave up 7 bases and J gave up 4 bases, with 17 bases separating them. This CDR3 comprises 15 residues.

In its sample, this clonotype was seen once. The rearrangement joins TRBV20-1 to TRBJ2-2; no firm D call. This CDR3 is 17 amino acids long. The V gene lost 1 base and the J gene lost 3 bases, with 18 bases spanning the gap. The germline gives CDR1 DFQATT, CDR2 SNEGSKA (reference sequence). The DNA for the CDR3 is TGCAGTGCTAGAGCCGGGCCTCATGACCCTTACACCGGGGAGCTGTTTTTT. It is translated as CSARAGPHDPYTGELFF.

The CDR3 region has the DNA TGCTCAGGACTAGCGGAGGAAGAGACCCAGTACTTC. Protein sequence: CSGLAEEETQYF. V is TRBV29-1 and J is TRBJ2-5; 10 positions agree with TRBD2. This CDR3 has 12 residues. In germline, CDR1 is SQVTM, CDR2 ANQGSEA.

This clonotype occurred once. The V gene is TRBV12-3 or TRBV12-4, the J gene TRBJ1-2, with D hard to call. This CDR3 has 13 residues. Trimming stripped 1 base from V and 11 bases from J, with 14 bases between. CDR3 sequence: CASSLGATRRYTF. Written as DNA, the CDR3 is TGTGCCAGCAGTTTAGGCGCGACTCGGAGGTACACCTTC.

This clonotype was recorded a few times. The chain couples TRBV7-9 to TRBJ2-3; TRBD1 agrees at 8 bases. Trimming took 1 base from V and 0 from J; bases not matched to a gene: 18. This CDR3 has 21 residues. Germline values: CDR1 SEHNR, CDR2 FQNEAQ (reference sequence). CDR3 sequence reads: CASSLGRDRTSRATSTDTQYF. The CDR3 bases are TGTGCCAGCAGCTTAGGGCGGGACAGGACATCTAGGGCTACTAGCACAGATACGCAGTATTTT.

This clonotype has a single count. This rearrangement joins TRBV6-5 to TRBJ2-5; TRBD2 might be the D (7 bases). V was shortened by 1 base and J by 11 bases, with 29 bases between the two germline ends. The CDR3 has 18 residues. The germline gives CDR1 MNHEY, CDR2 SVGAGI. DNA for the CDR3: TGTGCCAGCAGTTACTGGAGAGATTGGGGGGGCGTAGGCAATGAGCAGTACTTC. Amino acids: CASSYWRDWGGVGNEQYF.

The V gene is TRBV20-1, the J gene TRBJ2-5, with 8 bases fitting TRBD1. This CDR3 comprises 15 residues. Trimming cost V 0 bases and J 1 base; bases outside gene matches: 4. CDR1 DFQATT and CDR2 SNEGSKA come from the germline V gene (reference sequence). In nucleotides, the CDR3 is TGCAGTGCTAGAGATTGGACAGGGCGCCAAGAGACCCAGTACTTC. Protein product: CSARDWTGRQETQYF.

The CDR3 region has the DNA TGCAGTGCTAGTCTCAGGGCGAACACTGAAGCTTTCTTT. This encodes CSASLRANTEAFF. The chain has TRBV20-1 and TRBJ1-1, with D tentatively TRBD1 (5 bases). The germline CDR1 and CDR2 sequences are DFQATT and SNEGSKA (reference sequence). V was clipped by 3 bases and J by 1 base, with 9 bases between them. The CDR3 runs to 13 residues.

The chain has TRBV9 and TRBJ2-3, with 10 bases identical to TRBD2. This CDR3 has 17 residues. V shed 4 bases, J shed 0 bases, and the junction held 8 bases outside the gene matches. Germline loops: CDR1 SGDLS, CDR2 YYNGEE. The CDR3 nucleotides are TGTGCCAGCAGCTCCCCCGCGGGACTAGCGAGCACAGATACGCAGTATTTT. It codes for CASSSPAGLASTDTQYF. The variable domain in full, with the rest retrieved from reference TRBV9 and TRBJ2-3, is DSGVTQTPKHLITATGQRVTLRCSPRSGDLSVYWYQQSLDQGLQFLIQYYNGEERAKGNILERFSAQQFPDLHSELNLSSLELGDSALYFCASSSPAGLASTDTQYFGPGTRLTVL.

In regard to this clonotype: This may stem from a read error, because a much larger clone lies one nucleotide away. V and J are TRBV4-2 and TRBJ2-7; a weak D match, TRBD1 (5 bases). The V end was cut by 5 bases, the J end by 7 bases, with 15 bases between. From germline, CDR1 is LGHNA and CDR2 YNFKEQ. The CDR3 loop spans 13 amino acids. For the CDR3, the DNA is TGTGCCAGCAGCGCAGGGTCTTACAATGAGCAGTACTTC. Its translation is CASSAGSYNEQYF.

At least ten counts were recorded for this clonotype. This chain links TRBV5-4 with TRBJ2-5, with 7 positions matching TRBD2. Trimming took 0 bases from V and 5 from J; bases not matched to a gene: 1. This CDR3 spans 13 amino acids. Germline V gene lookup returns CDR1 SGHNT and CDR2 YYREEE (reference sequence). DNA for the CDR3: TGTGCCAGCAGCTTGGTAGCGGGTGAGACCCAGTACTTC. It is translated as CASSLVAGETQYF.

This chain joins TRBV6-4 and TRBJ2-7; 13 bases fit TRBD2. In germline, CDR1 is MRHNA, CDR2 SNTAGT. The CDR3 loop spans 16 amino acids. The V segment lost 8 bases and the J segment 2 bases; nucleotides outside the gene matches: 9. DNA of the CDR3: TGTGCCAGCCCGTATACTAGCGGGAGGGTAACCTACGAGCAGTACTTC. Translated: CASPYTSGRVTYEQYF.

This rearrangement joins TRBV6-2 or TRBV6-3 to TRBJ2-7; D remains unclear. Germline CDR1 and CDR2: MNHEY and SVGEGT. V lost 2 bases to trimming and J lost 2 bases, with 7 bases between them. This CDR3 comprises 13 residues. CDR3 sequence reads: CASSYVGPYEQYF. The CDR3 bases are TGTGCCAGCAGTTACGTAGGGCCCTACGAGCAGTACTTC.

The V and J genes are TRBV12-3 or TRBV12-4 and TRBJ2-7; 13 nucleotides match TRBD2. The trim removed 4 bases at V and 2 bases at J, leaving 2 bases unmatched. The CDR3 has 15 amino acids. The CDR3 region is CASSSGTSGAYEQYF. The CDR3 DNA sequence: TGTGCCAGCAGTTCCGGGACTAGCGGGGCCTACGAGCAGTACTTC.

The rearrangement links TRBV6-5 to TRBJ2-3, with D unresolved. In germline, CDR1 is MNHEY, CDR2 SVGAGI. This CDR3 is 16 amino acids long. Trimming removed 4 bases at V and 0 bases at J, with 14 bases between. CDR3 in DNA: TGTGCCAGCAGTTTAAAGCACTCTACTAGCACAGATACGCAGTATTTT. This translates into CASSLKHSTSTDTQYF.

CDR3 region: CASSQARSQETQYF. CDR3 nucleotide sequence: TGTGCCAGCAGCCAAGCTCGGTCCCAAGAGACCCAGTACTTC. The chain combines TRBV4-2 with TRBJ2-5; D is uncertain. V lost 1 base and J lost 1, with 7 bases in between. Germline V lookup: CDR1 LGHNA, CDR2 YNFKEQ. The CDR3 spans 14 residues.

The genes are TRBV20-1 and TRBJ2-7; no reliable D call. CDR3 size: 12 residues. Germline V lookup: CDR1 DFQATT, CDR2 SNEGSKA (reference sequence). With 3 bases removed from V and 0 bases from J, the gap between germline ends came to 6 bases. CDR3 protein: CSASQVSYEQYF. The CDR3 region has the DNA TGCAGTGCTAGTCAAGTCTCCTACGAGCAGTACTTC.

CDR3 bases: TGTGCCAGCAGTTTCTGGGCAAAGCTGACCTACGAGCAGTACTTC. Its translation: CASSFWAKLTYEQYF. This chain joins TRBV12-3 or TRBV12-4 and TRBJ2-7, with unresolved D. The CDR3 contains 15 residues. V dropped 3 bases and J dropped 2 bases, with 14 bases sitting between them.

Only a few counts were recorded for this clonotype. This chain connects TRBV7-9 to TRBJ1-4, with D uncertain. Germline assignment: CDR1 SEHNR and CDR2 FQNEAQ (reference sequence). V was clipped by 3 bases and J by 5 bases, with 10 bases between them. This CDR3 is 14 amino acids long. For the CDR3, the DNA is TGTGCCAGCAGCTTCCTAGGCCTCAATGAAAAACTGTTTTTT. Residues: CASSFLGLNEKLFF.

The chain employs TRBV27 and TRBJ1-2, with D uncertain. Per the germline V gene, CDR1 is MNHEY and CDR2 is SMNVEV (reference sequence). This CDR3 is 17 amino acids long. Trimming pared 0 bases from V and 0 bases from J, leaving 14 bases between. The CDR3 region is CASSLSGRHPSNYGYTF. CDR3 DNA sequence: TGTGCCAGCAGTTTATCAGGCAGGCACCCCTCTAACTATGGCTACACCTTC.